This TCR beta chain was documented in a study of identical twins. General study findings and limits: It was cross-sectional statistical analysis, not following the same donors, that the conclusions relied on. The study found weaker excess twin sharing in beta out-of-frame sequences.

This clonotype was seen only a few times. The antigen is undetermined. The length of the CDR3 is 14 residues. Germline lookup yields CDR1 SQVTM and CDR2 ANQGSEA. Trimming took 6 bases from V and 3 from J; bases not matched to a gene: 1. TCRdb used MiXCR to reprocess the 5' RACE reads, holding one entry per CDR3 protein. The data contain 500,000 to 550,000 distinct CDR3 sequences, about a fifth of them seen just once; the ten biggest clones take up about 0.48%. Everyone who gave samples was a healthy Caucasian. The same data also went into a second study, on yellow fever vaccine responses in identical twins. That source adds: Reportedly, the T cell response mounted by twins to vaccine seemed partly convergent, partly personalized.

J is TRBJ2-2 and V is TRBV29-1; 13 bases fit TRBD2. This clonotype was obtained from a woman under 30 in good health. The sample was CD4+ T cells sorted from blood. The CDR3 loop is CSVGLAGDTGELFF. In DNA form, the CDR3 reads TGCAGCGTCGGACTAGCGGGAGACACCGGGGAGCTGTTTTTT.